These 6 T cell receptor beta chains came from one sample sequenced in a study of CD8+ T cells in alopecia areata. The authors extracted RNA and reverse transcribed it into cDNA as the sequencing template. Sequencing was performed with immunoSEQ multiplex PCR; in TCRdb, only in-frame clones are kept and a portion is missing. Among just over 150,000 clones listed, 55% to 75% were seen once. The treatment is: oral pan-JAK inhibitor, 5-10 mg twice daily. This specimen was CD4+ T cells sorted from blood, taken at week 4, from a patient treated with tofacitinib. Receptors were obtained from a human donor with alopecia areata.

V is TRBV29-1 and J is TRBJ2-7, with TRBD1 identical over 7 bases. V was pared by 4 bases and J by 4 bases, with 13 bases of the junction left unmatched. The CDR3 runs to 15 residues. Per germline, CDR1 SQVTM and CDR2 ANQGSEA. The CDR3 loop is CSVAQGVSFGYEQYF. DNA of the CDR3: TGCAGCGTTGCCCAGGGGGTCTCATTTGGGTACGAGCAGTACTTC.

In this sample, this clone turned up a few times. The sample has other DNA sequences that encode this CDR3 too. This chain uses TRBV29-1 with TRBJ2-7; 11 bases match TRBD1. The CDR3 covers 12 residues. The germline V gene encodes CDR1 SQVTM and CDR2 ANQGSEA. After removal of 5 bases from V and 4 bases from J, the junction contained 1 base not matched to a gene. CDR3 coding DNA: TGCAGCGTTCGGGACAGGGGGTACGAGCAGTACTTC. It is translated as CSVRDRGYEQYF.

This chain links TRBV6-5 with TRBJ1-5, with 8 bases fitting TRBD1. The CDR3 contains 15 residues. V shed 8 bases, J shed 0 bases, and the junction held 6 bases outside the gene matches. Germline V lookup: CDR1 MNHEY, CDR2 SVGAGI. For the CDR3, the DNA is TGTGCCAGCGCTATTACAGGGGGTAGCAATCAGCCCCAGCATTTT. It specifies CASAITGGSNQPQHF.

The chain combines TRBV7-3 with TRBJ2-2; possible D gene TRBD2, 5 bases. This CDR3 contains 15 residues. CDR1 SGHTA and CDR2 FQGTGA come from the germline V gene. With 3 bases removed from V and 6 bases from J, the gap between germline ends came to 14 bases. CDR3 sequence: CASSLTSPRAGELFF. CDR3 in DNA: TGTGCCAGCAGCTTGACCTCCCCGAGGGCCGGGGAGCTGTTTTTT.

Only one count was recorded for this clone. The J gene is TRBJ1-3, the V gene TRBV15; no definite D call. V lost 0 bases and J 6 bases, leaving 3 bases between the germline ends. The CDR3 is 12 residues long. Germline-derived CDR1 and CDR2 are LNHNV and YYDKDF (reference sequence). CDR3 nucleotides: TGTGCCACCAGCAGAGATACAAACACCATATATTTT. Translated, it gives CATSRDTNTIYF.

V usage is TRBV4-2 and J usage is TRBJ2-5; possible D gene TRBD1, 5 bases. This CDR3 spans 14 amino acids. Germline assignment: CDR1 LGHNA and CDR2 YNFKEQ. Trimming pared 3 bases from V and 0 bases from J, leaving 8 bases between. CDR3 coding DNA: TGTGCCAGCAGCCACGGACAACACCAAGAGACCCAGTACTTC. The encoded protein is CASSHGQHQETQYF.